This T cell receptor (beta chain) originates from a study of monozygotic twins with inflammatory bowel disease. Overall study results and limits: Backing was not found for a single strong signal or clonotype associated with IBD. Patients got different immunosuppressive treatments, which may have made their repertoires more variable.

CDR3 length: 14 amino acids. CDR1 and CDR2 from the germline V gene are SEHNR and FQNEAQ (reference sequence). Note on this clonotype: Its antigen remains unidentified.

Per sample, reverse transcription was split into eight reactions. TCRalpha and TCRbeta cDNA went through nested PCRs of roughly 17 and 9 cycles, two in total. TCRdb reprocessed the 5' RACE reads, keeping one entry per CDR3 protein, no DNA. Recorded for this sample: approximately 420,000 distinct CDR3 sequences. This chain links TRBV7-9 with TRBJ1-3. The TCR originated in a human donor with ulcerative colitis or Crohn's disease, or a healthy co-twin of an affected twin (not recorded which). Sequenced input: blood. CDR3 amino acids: CASSLSDLGNTIYF.